This T cell receptor beta chain came from a study of shared clonotypes between healthy human individuals. In the study overall: The study used three CD4 naive, three CD4 memory, two CD8 naive and one CD8 memory plate per donor.

Points on this clone: Its antigen is unidentified.

Naive CD8 isolation took CD45RO-negative cells positively selected for CCR7 and excluded terminally differentiated effector memory CD45RA+ cells. TCRdb's table, derived via immunoSEQ multiplex PCR, lists solely in-frame clones and lacks some. The data hold hundreds of thousands of clones, with about 96% observed a single time. Germline CDR1 is SGHKS and CDR2 is YYEKEE (reference sequence). This CDR3 spans 14 amino acids. V lost 1 base to trimming and J lost 3 bases, with 11 bases between them. Broader study findings: It was the non-shared clonotypes that had lower generation probabilities than clonotypes shared by all four donors.

This clonotype originated in a woman aged 25 to 39 in good health. The chain joins TRBV5-5 to TRBJ2-7; perhaps TRBD2 as D (6 bases). Sequenced: naive CD8+ T cells sorted from blood. Written as DNA, the CDR3 is TGTGCCAGCAGCTTGTATCCGGGACTCTACGAGCAGTACTTC. Translated, it gives CASSLYPGLYEQYF.